The 13 T cell receptor beta chains given below trace back to one sample, sequenced in a study of blood T cell repertoires in COVID-19 (dated by TCRdb to the early 2020s). Library preparation used the immunoSEQ multiplex PCR assay. This is the immuneACCESS table as TCRdb keeps it, with only in-frame sequences that have V and J called. A part of the clones is gone; compared with another copy, unresolved V genes explain less than half, and the rest is unexplained. The sample table contains around 400,000 clones; only one count was recorded for more than 70% of them. Roughly 1.2% of the sample is taken by the ten largest. Sequencing used peripheral blood. Receptors originate from a man aged 35 to 55 with acute or convalescent COVID-19.

This clone was seen only a few times. The V and J genes are TRBV15 and TRBJ1-1; a possible D gene is TRBD1 (5 bases). The V end was cut by 6 bases, the J end by 1 base, with 9 bases between. This CDR3 contains 13 residues. CDR1 and CDR2 (germline): LNHNV, YYDKDF (reference sequence). CDR3 sequence reads: CATRGVPNTEAFF. CDR3 nucleotides: TGTGCCACCAGAGGGGTCCCGAACACTGAAGCTTTCTTT.

This clone was recorded only once. CDR3 coding DNA: TGTGCCAGCAGTGGTTCTAGCGGATCCTACTCTGGGGCCAACGTCCTGACTTTC. It specifies CASSGSSGSYSGANVLTF. The J gene is TRBJ2-6, the V gene TRBV6-1, with 7 bases lining up with TRBD2. The germline gives CDR1 MNHNS, CDR2 SASEGT. The CDR3 totals 18 residues. V shed 4 bases and J 0 bases; nucleotides not matched to a gene: 9.

The chain joins TRBV7-3 to TRBJ1-6; tentatively, D is TRBD1 (6 bases). The germline gives CDR1 SGHTA, CDR2 FQGTGA. CDR3 size: 14 residues. V lost 7 bases and J 7 bases, leaving 14 bases between the germline ends. As DNA, the CDR3 is TGTGCCAGCAAGGAGGCAGGGGTGAATTCACCCCTCCACTTT. This codes for CASKEAGVNSPLHF.

This clone was seen a handful of times. The chain joins TRBV19 to TRBJ1-4; D might be TRBD1 (6 bases). The CDR3 totals 14 residues. Germline CDR1 and CDR2: LNHDA and SQIVND (reference sequence). Deletions cut 3 bases from V and 8 bases from J, with 13 bases between. CDR3 residues: CASSIGRGGEKLFF. The CDR3 DNA reads as TGTGCCAGTAGTATCGGCAGGGGTGGCGAAAAACTGTTTTTT.

The rearrangement joins TRBV18 to TRBJ1-1; tentative D call: TRBD1 (5 bases). Germline V lookup: CDR1 KGHSH, CDR2 LQKENI. CDR3 size: 14 residues. Trimming took 4 bases from V and 2 from J, leaving 11 bases between them. CDR3 nucleotide sequence: TGTGCCAGCTCACAAGACAGATCCAACACTGAAGCTTTCTTT. It encodes CASSQDRSNTEAFF.

The rearrangement joins TRBV28 to TRBJ1-2; a possible D gene is TRBD1 (6 bases). Trimming left V 6 bases short and J 7 bases short, with 30 bases between. Germline V gene data show CDR1 as MDHEN and CDR2 as SYDVKM. This CDR3 has 18 residues. CDR3: CASSPPHLTGPLGSGYTF. CDR3 bases: TGTGCCAGCAGCCCCCCCCATCTGACAGGCCCTTTAGGATCTGGCTACACCTTC.

This chain links TRBV7-8 with TRBJ1-4; D possibly corresponds to TRBD1 (5 bases). V lost 1 base and J lost 8, with 11 bases in between. This CDR3 region has 14 residues. Germline values: CDR1 SGHVS, CDR2 FQNEAQ. As DNA, the CDR3 is TGTGCCAGCAGCTTAGGAGGGGCGGGGGAAAAACTGTTTTTT. It translates to CASSLGGAGEKLFF.

The V and J genes are TRBV11-1 and TRBJ1-1; TRBD1 matches at 7 bases. This CDR3 spans 14 amino acids. Trimming at V came to 5 bases and at J to 1 base, leaving 4 bases not matched to a gene. Germline CDR1 SGHAT, CDR2 FQDESV (reference sequence). The CDR3 DNA follows: TGTGCCAGCAGCCCCGGACAGGAGAACACTGAAGCTTTCTTT. Amino acid sequence: CASSPGQENTEAFF.

The V call is TRBV27, the J call TRBJ1-5; tentative D call: TRBD1 (5 bases). From germline, CDR1 is MNHEY and CDR2 SMNVEV (reference sequence). V lost 5 bases to trimming and J lost 10 bases, with 15 bases between them. The CDR3 length is 13 residues. The CDR3 DNA sequence: TGTGCCAGCAGTCCGGGACTGGTGAGTCCCCAGCATTTT. It specifies CASSPGLVSPQHF.

The rearrangement joins TRBV2 to TRBJ1-2; D unresolved. Trimming left V 3 bases short and J 4 bases short, with 6 bases between. Germline V gives CDR1 SNHLY, CDR2 FYNNEI. The CDR3 covers 12 residues. The CDR3 nucleotides read TGTGCCAGCAGTGATACTCGCTATGGCTACACCTTC. Translation: CASSDTRYGYTF.

V gene TRBV18 combines with J gene TRBJ2-3; 9 bases are a match to TRBD2. This CDR3 is 19 amino acids long. CDR1 and CDR2 (germline): KGHSH, LQKENI. Germline trimming cut 6 bases from V and 0 bases from J; bases unmatched to any gene: 16. In DNA form, the CDR3 reads TGTGCCAGCTCCTCACGATCGCTAGCGGGGCGTACTAGCACAGATACGCAGTATTTT. Its protein is CASSSRSLAGRTSTDTQYF.

The rearrangement links TRBV29-1 to TRBJ2-3; weak D call: TRBD2 (6 bases). V shed 5 bases and J shed 0 bases, with 15 bases lying between them. Germline loops: CDR1 SQVTM, CDR2 ANQGSEA. The CDR3 loop spans 15 amino acids. The chain's CDR3 is CSVPHLSGSTDTQYF. The DNA for the CDR3 is TGCAGCGTTCCACACCTCAGCGGGAGCACAGATACGCAGTATTTT.

The chain is built from TRBV12-5 and TRBJ2-1; 9 positions agree with TRBD2. The CDR3 spans 15 residues. The V gene end was trimmed by 6 bases and the J gene end by 3 bases; junction bases not matched to a gene: 6. Germline CDR1 and CDR2: LGHNT and FRNRAP. The CDR3 DNA follows: TGTGCTAGTGGACTGGGACTAGCTAACTACAATGAGCAGTTCTTC. Translating it yields CASGLGLANYNEQFF.